Sequencing of this T cell receptor beta chain was carried out in a study of T-cell memory formation after mild COVID-19. Study-wide background: Most TCR clusters belonged to a single donor. Points from the study as a whole: In second-wave clones peaking day 37, SARS-CoV-2 specificity remained unconfirmed. CD8+ contracting clones occupied EMRA, while CD4+ ones occupied mainly CM and EM.

A remark on this clonotype: As yet, its antigen is unknown.

V shed 5 bases and J shed 4 bases, with 11 bases lying between them. CDR3 length equals 13 residues. TCR alpha and TCR beta cDNA libraries carrying sample barcodes and UMIs were produced by 5'RACE using constant-segment primers. TCRdb analysed the 5' RACE reads with MiXCR anew, one entry per CDR3 protein. The sample lists roughly 370,000 distinct CDR3 sequences, approximately 16% seen once, with 20% to 25% in the top ten. The sequence derives from a man in his late teens or twenties who had mild COVID-19 (a few samples of this study predate the infection). Cell type and time point are not known. Source material: PBMCs or a T cell subset sorted from them (not recorded which). The genes are TRBV12-3 or TRBV12-4 and TRBJ1-2, with a weak D call TRBD1 (6 bases). The DNA of the CDR3 is TGTGCCAGCAGTCCCAGGACAGCCTATGGCTACACCTTC. This gives the protein CASSPRTAYGYTF.